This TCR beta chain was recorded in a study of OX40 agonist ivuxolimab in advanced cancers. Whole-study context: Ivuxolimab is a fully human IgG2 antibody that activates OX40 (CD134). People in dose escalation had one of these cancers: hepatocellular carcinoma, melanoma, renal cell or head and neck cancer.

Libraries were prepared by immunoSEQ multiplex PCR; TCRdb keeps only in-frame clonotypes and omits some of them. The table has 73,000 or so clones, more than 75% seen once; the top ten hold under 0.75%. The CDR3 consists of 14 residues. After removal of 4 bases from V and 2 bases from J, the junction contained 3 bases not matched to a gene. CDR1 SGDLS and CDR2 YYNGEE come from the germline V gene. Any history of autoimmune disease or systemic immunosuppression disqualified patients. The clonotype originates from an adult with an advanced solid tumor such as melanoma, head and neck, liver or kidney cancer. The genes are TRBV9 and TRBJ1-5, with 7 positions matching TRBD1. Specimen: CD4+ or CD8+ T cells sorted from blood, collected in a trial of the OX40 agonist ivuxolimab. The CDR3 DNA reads TGTGCCAGCAGCTTAACAGGGGGCAATCAGCCCCAGCATTTT. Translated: CASSLTGGNQPQHF.